The next 2 T cell receptor beta chains were all read from a single sample in a study of blood T cell repertoires in COVID-19. This table comes from immunoSEQ multiplex PCR, and its TCRdb copy is limited to in-frame clones, with some not included. Among about 270,000 clones listed, under 95% were seen once. The sequencing input was PBMCs or T cells enriched from blood (not recorded which). These receptor sequences come from a man aged 35 to 55 who had been exposed to COVID-19.

CDR3 sequence reads: CASSFRTGNSPLHF. The DNA of the CDR3 is TGTGCCAGCAGCTTTAGGACAGGGAATTCACCCCTCCACTTT. The rearrangement uses TRBV11-2 and TRBJ1-6, with TRBD1 matching 8 bases. This CDR3 comprises 14 residues. V lost 3 bases, J lost 7 bases, and 2 bases stayed unmatched. From germline, CDR1 is SGHAT and CDR2 FQNNGV.

The chain combines TRBV27 with TRBJ2-1, with 8 nucleotides matching TRBD2. The V gene end was trimmed by 5 bases and the J gene end by 0 bases; junction bases not matched to a gene: 0. The CDR3 is 14 amino acids. Germline loops: CDR1 MNHEY, CDR2 SMNVEV (reference sequence). The CDR3 DNA sequence: TGTGCCAGCAGTAGCGGGAGCTCCTACAATGAGCAGTTCTTC. It codes for CASSSGSSYNEQFF.